The sample holds a few counts of the clone carrying this T cell receptor (beta chain). The antigen is unknown. Trimming removed 6 bases from V and 5 bases from J; junction bases left unmatched: 9. CDR1 and CDR2 from the germline V gene are DFQATT and SNEGSKA (reference sequence). This CDR3 contains 13 residues. A single record per CDR3 protein comes from TCRdb applying MiXCR to the RT-PCR reads. This sample carries 590,000 or so distinct CDR3 sequences, about 15% of them seen once, and the ten largest clones take approximately 7.6%. The data are from a study of response to subunit inactivated influenza vaccine. Study-wide findings and caveats: Authors suggested few new T cells are recruited by each seasonal influenza vaccination.

Sequencing used PBMCs from blood, obtained approximately 15 days before vaccination. The rearrangement links TRBV20-1 to TRBJ2-7; 8 bases fit TRBD1. This receptor was taken from a man aged 50-59 years who received an inactivated influenza vaccine. The CDR3 DNA reads TGCAGTGCCCCGGGACAGGTTACCCACGAGCAGTACTTC. This gives the protein CSAPGQVTHEQYF.